This T cell receptor (beta chain) comes out of a study of graft-versus-host responses after intestinal transplantation. Study-wide findings and caveats: Early post-transplant HvG declines tracked with peak circulating GvH clone levels. Marrow from the recipient contained GvH clones, some of which had appeared first in ileum or blood.

Details on this clone: Its target is unknown.

The data were produced by immunoSEQ multiplex PCR, yet TCRdb's version contains in-frame clones alone and is incomplete. The sample has over 120,000 clones, over 90% seen once. This TCR was sampled from a human donor who received an intestinal transplant. Material: unstimulated CD4+ T cells sorted from spleen or lymph node cells, obtained before intestinal transplant.

For the CDR3, the DNA is TGCAGCGTTGATGATGCCTACGAGCAGTACTTC. Residues: CSVDDAYEQYF. The chain combines TRBV29-1 with TRBJ2-7; D gene ambiguous. Germline CDR1 is SQVTM and CDR2 is ANQGSEA. The V and J ends lost 3 bases and 2 bases respectively, with 5 bases between them. The CDR3 has 11 residues.